This T cell receptor (beta chain) was recovered during a study of T cell responses to AZD1222 COVID-19 vaccine. Assay: immunoSEQ multiplex PCR; the TCRdb copy retains only in-frame clones and omits some. The sample lists 110,000 to 150,000 clones; around 90% were seen once. Study results and caveats: Reports say nearly half of spike-specific TCRs go after unmutated variant regions.

Remarks on this clone: The antigen is not known.

The sample consisted of peripheral blood, taken on day 0 of AZD1222 vaccination. This clonotype was sampled from an adult in good health.

The CDR3 nucleotides read TGTGCCAGAAGCCTAAAGCTAGCGGGAGGGCCAAATACGCAGTATTTT. It is translated as CARSLKLAGGPNTQYF. The chain carries TRBV5-3 and TRBJ2-3; 12 bases are a match to TRBD2. TRBV5-3 counts as an open reading frame of uncertain function. J was trimmed by 7 bases and V by 4 bases; bases with no gene match: 10. The CDR3 is made up of 16 amino acids.